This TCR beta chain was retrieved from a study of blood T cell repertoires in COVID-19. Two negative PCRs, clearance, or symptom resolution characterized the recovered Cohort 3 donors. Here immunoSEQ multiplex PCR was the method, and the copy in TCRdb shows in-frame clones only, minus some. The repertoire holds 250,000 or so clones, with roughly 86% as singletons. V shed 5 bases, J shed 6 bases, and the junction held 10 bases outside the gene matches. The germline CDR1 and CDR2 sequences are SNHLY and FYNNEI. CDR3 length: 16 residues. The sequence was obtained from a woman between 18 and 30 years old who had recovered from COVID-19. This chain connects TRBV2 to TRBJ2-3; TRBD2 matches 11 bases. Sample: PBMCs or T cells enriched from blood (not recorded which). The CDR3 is CASSFTTSGSLDTQYF. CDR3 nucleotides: TGTGCCAGCAGTTTTACCACTAGCGGGAGTCTGGATACGCAGTATTTT.